The TCR beta chain described here comes from a study of T cell responses to AZD1222 COVID-19 vaccine listed by TCRdb under 2021. Study-level background: Because spike-specific TCR depth and breadth did not differ between the two schedules, AZD1222 recipients who got a second dose at roughly 4 weeks were pooled with those who got a second dose at roughly 12 weeks. Trial participants were enrolled by age into 18-55, 56-69 and 70-plus year subgroups, with roughly 150, 30 and 60 TCR-sequenced participants respectively. TCR sequencing covered fewer than 250 trial participants: about 210 given two doses of AZD1222 and about 26 given two doses of MenACWY control vaccine. Here is what the overall study found, with its caveats: Nearly half of unique spike-specific TCRs reportedly recognized epitopes outside regions mutated in the B.1.351 and B.1.1.7 variants. Conclusions about previously exposed vaccinees are limited, since just five to seven AZD1222 recipients were seropositive for SARS-CoV-2 at baseline. The 56-69-year group was small, and its depth increase did not reach significance, likely because of low power. Because no day 14 peak-response samples were available, repertoires were characterized only after the peak T cell response. After two AZD1222 doses, both the breadth and the depth of spike-specific TCRs were significantly higher than at day 0 and than in MenACWY recipients. Participants were mostly white British, with more females than males. The authors suggested clonal diversity may have been underestimated. Vaccine-associated CD4 TCRs spanned the whole spike protein, with dominant responses in regions 160-218 and 743-854.

The time point label for this specimen denotes: baseline before first vaccination. Vaccinee samples came from UK trials COV001 and COV002, including a single-blind randomized controlled phase 2/3 trial of AZD1222 (ChAdOx1 nCoV-19) in healthy adults. Trial participant PBMC samples were collected at day 0 and day 28 after the second dose for TCRbeta chain sequencing. The CDR3 regions of human TCRbeta chains were analyzed by immunosequencing. The authors' pipeline ran thus. Repertoire TCRs were checked for matches against a reference library of SARS-CoV-2-specific TCRs that had been generated using the MIRA antigen-specificity platform. Breadth meant the fraction of unique TCRs that were SARS-CoV-2-associated, whereas depth meant the fraction of total T cells that were SARS-CoV-2-associated. Using the MIRA data, each spike-specific TCR was mapped to the spike region that the TCR reacts to and placed in a CD4 or CD8 class. Log10-transformed breadth and depth values were compared by one-way ANOVA with Sidak's multiple comparisons tests. TCRdb obtained this table from immuneACCESS and retained in-frame rearrangements with V and J assigned. These tables miss some clones; where compared with another copy, unresolved V genes account for less than half of the shortfall, and the remainder is unexplained. V and J calls and clone size follow that table, whereas D and trimming were derived from the DNA. Here the sample has 140,000 to 150,000 clones; 80% to 95% occur a single time. The biggest ten clones account for more than 3.5% of the sample.

CDR1 and CDR2 are drawn from the germline V gene: SGDLS, YYNGEE. Inclusive of the bounding cysteine and phenylalanine, the CDR3 is 13 residues long. The retained sequence is limited to the CDR3, 39 bases, with the frame set at the first base. Details on this clone: The antigen it binds to is not known. One junction end disagrees with the germline gene, perhaps due to a read error.

The chain uses TRBV9 and TRBJ1-4, with 8 middle bases fitting TRBD1. Here the sequenced sample was peripheral blood, taken on day 0 of AZD1222 vaccination. The TCR sequence derives from an adult in good health. The DNA sequence is TGTGCCAGCAGCGAGGGAGGACAGGGAAAAGTTGTTTTT. Protein translation: CASSEGGQGKVVF.